This T cell receptor (beta chain) was documented in a study of shared clonotypes between healthy human individuals. The wider study: Contributing individuals were two females and three males aged 18 to 49.

When replicate PCRs were run on unsorted PBMC, they used 300 ng DNA, tens of thousands of T cell genomes. Only in-frame clones appear in the TCRdb table, and some are missing; sequencing was by immunoSEQ multiplex PCR. The sample yields about 560,000 clones, around three quarters seen once. Adult Caucasians living in Nashville, Tennessee made up all of the donors. The germline V gene has CDR1 SQVTM and CDR2 ANQGSEA. The ends were cut back, 6 bases at V and 2 bases at J, with 9 bases in the middle. This CDR3 is built from 12 residues. The chain carries TRBV29-1 and TRBJ2-3; D gene ambiguous. This TCR derives from a woman aged 40 to 49 in good health. Some clones in this sample may be carry-over from other donors' samples. Sequencing was carried out using PBMCs. CDR3 loop: CSVGPHTDTQYF. The CDR3 DNA is TGCAGCGTAGGACCCCACACAGATACGCAGTATTTT.